A single sample is the source of the 30 T cell receptor beta chains below, sequenced in a study of shared clonotypes between healthy human individuals. TCRdb's copy holds only in-frame clones and misses some; the assay was immunoSEQ multiplex PCR. In the table there are 950,000 to 1,300,000 clones, around 74% of which are singletons. The sample comprised memory CD4+ T cells sorted from blood. Subset meaning: CD45RA-negative fraction. These TCRs come from a young man in good health.

This clone was detected only once. A much larger clone lies one base from this, so it may be a read error. The CDR3 nucleotides are TGTGCCAGCAGTCAAGGGTACACTGAAGCTTTCTTT. Translated, it gives CASSQGYTEAFF. V usage is TRBV25-1 and J usage is TRBJ1-1; D gene uncertain. The length of the CDR3 is 12 residues. The germline CDR1 and CDR2 sequences are MGHDK and SYGVNS. V was pared by 5 bases and J by 3 bases, with 7 bases between.

The chain links TRBV7-2 to TRBJ1-1, with a weak D call TRBD1 (6 bases). Germline V gene sequence: CDR1 SGHTA, CDR2 FQGNSA. V lost 2 bases and J lost 4, with 14 bases in between. This CDR3 is built from 15 residues. This chain's CDR3 is CASSLRGGFFTEAFF. The CDR3 bases are TGTGCCAGCAGCTTAAGAGGGGGGTTCTTCACTGAAGCTTTCTTT.

The chain joins TRBV6-1 to TRBJ2-1; a weak D match, TRBD1 (6 bases). V was trimmed by 3 bases and J by 6 bases, leaving 9 bases between them. CDR3 size: 13 residues. Germline CDR1 reads MNHNS; CDR2 reads SASEGT. The CDR3 coding sequence is TGTGCCAGCAGTGAGGTGGACAGCAATGAGCAGTTCTTC. This encodes CASSEVDSNEQFF.

The chain uses TRBV5-6 and TRBJ1-4; D remains ambiguous. V was clipped by 1 base and J by 8 bases, with 12 bases between them. Germline V gene data show CDR1 as SGHDT and CDR2 as YYEEEE. CDR3 size: 14 residues. Here the CDR3 DNA reads TGTGCCAGCAGCTTGCAGGCGGCCGGAGAAAAACTGTTTTTT. Its translation is CASSLQAAGEKLFF.

V gene TRBV27 combines with J gene TRBJ1-6; D unresolved. Between the trimmed V and J ends, which lost 1 base and 7 bases, there was a span of 8 bases. Germline CDR1 and CDR2: MNHEY and SMNVEV (reference sequence). This CDR3 region has 14 residues. In DNA, the CDR3 is TGTGCCAGCAGTTTATTCGCCGGGAATTCACCCCTCCACTTT. Translating gives CASSLFAGNSPLHF.

J is TRBJ2-3 and V is TRBV15, with 8 bases identical to TRBD2. This CDR3 is 13 amino acids long. The germline CDR1 and CDR2 sequences are LNHNV and YYDKDF (reference sequence). Trimming took 6 bases from V and 7 from J; bases not matched to a gene: 6. The CDR3 sequence is CATRAGEEYTQYF. DNA for the CDR3: TGTGCCACCAGAGCGGGAGAGGAATATACGCAGTATTTT.

The V and J genes are TRBV7-3 and TRBJ2-6; D gene uncertain. The CDR3 totals 16 residues. With 7 bases removed from V and 0 bases from J, the gap between germline ends came to 13 bases. CDR1 is SGHTA and CDR2 is FQGTGA in the germline V gene. The CDR3 region is CASTPPPNSGANVLTF. In DNA, the CDR3 is TGTGCCAGCACCCCCCCTCCCAACTCTGGGGCCAACGTCCTGACTTTC.

The chain combines TRBV10-1 with TRBJ2-3; no definite D call. The length of the CDR3 is 16 residues. CDR1 is WNHNN and CDR2 is SYGVQD in the germline V gene (reference sequence). Trimming shortened V by 3 bases and J by 4 bases, and 17 bases separated the two germline ends. Written as DNA, the CDR3 is TGCGCCAGCAGTGAAAATCGACCATCGGCCGCAGATACGCAGTATTTT. Translated: CASSENRPSAADTQYF.

V and J are TRBV5-4 and TRBJ2-5, with 7 bases matching TRBD1. The germline CDR1 and CDR2 sequences are SGHNT and YYREEE (reference sequence). The V gene end was trimmed by 4 bases and the J gene end by 2 bases; junction bases not matched to a gene: 11. The CDR3 spans 16 residues. Written as DNA, the CDR3 is TGTGCCAGCAGCGCTTTTTTAGGGGGCCCACAAGAGACCCAGTACTTC. As protein: CASSAFLGGPQETQYF.

The chain combines TRBV28 with TRBJ2-3; 8 positions agree with TRBD1. V dropped 6 bases and J dropped 6; count of bases not matched to a gene: 11. Germline CDR1 MDHEN, CDR2 SYDVKM. The CDR3 has 15 residues. CDR3 protein: CASRIQAGGPDTQYF. The CDR3 nucleotides are TGTGCCAGCAGAATCCAGGCAGGGGGCCCTGATACGCAGTATTTT.

V usage is TRBV29-1 and J usage is TRBJ1-1, with 8 positions matching TRBD1. CDR3 length: 14 residues. The germline gives CDR1 SQVTM, CDR2 ANQGSEA. The trim removed 7 bases at V and 5 bases at J, leaving 12 bases unmatched. The CDR3 DNA reads as TGCAGCGCAATGACAGGGGCGGATGGGACTGAAGCTTTCTTT. Its protein product is CSAMTGADGTEAFF. Full variable domain (missing parts from reference TRBV29-1 and TRBJ1-1): SAVISQKPSRDICQRGTSLTIQCQVDSQVTMMFWYRQQPGQSLTLIATANQGSEATYESGFVIDKFPISRPNLTFSTLTVSNMSPEDSSIYLCSAMTGADGTEAFFGQGTRLTVV.

This chain uses TRBV28 with TRBJ1-2, with 9 nucleotides matching TRBD1. The CDR3 extends over 14 amino acids. Unmatched junction bases numbered 7, after V lost 5 bases and J lost 6 bases. Germline-derived CDR1 and CDR2 are MDHEN and SYDVKM. CDR3 loop: CASSDLRTGDGYTF. The CDR3 nucleotides are TGTGCCAGCAGTGATCTTCGGACAGGGGATGGCTACACCTTC.

This clone has more than one count but fewer than ten. V is TRBV6-1 and J is TRBJ2-2, with D tentatively TRBD1 (5 bases). V lost 6 bases and J lost 0, with 8 bases in between. CDR1 is MNHNS and CDR2 is SASEGT in the germline V gene. There are 14 residues in the CDR3. CDR3 nucleotide sequence: TGTGCCAGCAGCAGGGTTGCGAACACCGGGGAGCTGTTTTTT. Its translation: CASSRVANTGELFF.

The chain employs TRBV5-1 and TRBJ1-1; TRBD1 matches 10 bases. The CDR3 spans 17 residues. The V gene end was trimmed by 4 bases and the J gene end by 2 bases; junction bases not matched to a gene: 11. Germline lookup yields CDR1 SGHRS and CDR2 YFSETQ. CDR3 nucleotide sequence: TGCGCCAGCAGCACGATGGGCGGACAGGGGGTAAACACTGAAGCTTTCTTT. Protein product: CASSTMGGQGVNTEAFF. Combining the CDR3 with reference TRBV5-1 and TRBJ1-1 gives the whole variable domain KAGVTQTPRYLIKTRGQQVTLSCSPISGHRSVSWYQQTPGQGLQFLFEYFSETQRNKGNFPGRFSGRQFSNSRSEMNVSTLELGDSALYLCASSTMGGQGVNTEAFFGQGTRLTVV.

The chain recombines TRBV19 with TRBJ1-2; 8 nucleotides line up with TRBD1. This CDR3 has 14 residues. Germline V gene lookup returns CDR1 LNHDA and CDR2 SQIVND (reference sequence). Trimming removed 6 bases from V and 2 bases from J; junction bases left unmatched: 5. CDR3 sequence: CASSQRDRNYGYTF. In DNA, the CDR3 is TGTGCCAGTAGCCAAAGGGACAGGAACTATGGCTACACCTTC.

This clone was counted a single time. This chain joins TRBV6-5 and TRBJ1-3, with a weak D call TRBD1 (6 bases). The CDR3 is 13 amino acids. Trimming cost V 8 bases and J 6 bases, with 14 bases left between them. Germline V gene data show CDR1 as MNHEY and CDR2 as SVGAGI. The CDR3 DNA follows: TGTGCCAGCCGCCGGGACACCAAAAACACCATATATTTT. Its translation: CASRRDTKNTIYF.

The CDR3 region has the DNA TGTGCCAGCAGTTTTAGAGGACGGGGCTACACCTTC. Residues: CASSFRGRGYTF. This chain uses TRBV28 with TRBJ1-2, with D hard to call. V was shortened by 3 bases and J by 8 bases, with 10 bases between the two germline ends. Germline V CDR1 and CDR2: MDHEN, SYDVKM. The CDR3 runs to 12 residues.

The chain has TRBV9 and TRBJ1-2, with 7 positions matching TRBD1. V shed 4 bases, J shed 6 bases, and the junction held 15 bases outside the gene matches. This CDR3 region has 16 residues. Germline V gene data show CDR1 as SGDLS and CDR2 as YYNGEE. CDR3 DNA: TGTGCCAGCAGCTCCCAAACAGGGGCCCCAGGTGATGGCTACACCTTC. Amino acids: CASSSQTGAPGDGYTF.

This chain uses TRBV4-2 with TRBJ1-2, with a possible D match to TRBD1 (5 bases). Germline values: CDR1 LGHNA, CDR2 YNFKEQ. The CDR3 extends over 14 amino acids. With 1 base removed from V and 7 bases from J, the gap between germline ends came to 13 bases. The CDR3 DNA reads as TGTGCCAGCAGCCAAGCGGGGGGGACTGTTGGCTACACCTTC. It translates to CASSQAGGTVGYTF.

This clone has only a few counts. The sample has other DNA sequences that encode this CDR3 too. The J gene is TRBJ1-1, the V gene TRBV19, with D possibly TRBD1 on 5 matching bases. The V gene lost 5 bases and the J gene lost 0 bases, with 10 bases spanning the gap. The CDR3 consists of 14 residues. Germline V gene lookup returns CDR1 LNHDA and CDR2 SQIVND (reference sequence). The chain's CDR3 is CASSHGAMNTEAFF. The CDR3 DNA sequence: TGTGCCAGTAGTCATGGGGCTATGAACACTGAAGCTTTCTTT.

The chain couples TRBV5-6 to TRBJ2-7; 10 bases fit TRBD2. Germline lookup yields CDR1 SGHDT and CDR2 YYEEEE. Trimming cost V 7 bases and J 7 bases; bases outside gene matches: 11. CDR3 size: 14 residues. CDR3 in amino acids: CASDYSGRLREQYF. CDR3 DNA: TGTGCCAGCGATTATAGCGGGAGGTTACGGGAGCAGTACTTC. Drawing the rest from reference TRBV5-6 and TRBJ2-7, the complete variable domain is DAGVTQSPTHLIKTRGQQVTLRCSPKSGHDTVSWYQQALGQGPQFIFQYYEEEERQRGNFPDRFSGHQFPNYSSELNVNALLLGDSALYLCASDYSGRLREQYFGPGTRLTVT.

The gene calls are TRBV14 and TRBJ2-7, with a possible D match to TRBD2 (6 bases). V lost 5 bases, J lost 7 bases, and 24 bases lay in between. This CDR3 is 16 amino acids long. Germline CDR1 and CDR2: SGHDN and FVKESK. The CDR3, as DNA: TGTGCCAGCAGCTTCAGAACAAGGGACGGGGGAGAAGAGCAGTACTTC. It translates to CASSFRTRDGGEEQYF.

In the case of this clone: One end of the junction varies from germline; a read error may be responsible. V and J are TRBV7-7 and TRBJ1-4, with 8 positions matching TRBD1. This CDR3 contains 15 residues. Germline V gene data show CDR1 as SSHAT and CDR2 as FNYEAQ (reference sequence). The CDR3 coding sequence is TGTGCTAGCAGCTTAGCTTCGACAGGGGTTGAAAAACTGTTTTTT. The encoded protein is CASSLASTGVEKLFF.

This sequence joins TRBV6-5 and TRBJ2-5; 7 positions agree with TRBD2. The better agreement between TRBJ2-7 and the DNA end casts doubt on the J call. Germline V CDR1 and CDR2: MNHEY, SVGAGI. The CDR3 runs 13 residues. This CDR3 reads CASSYFRTSEQYF. The CDR3 region has the DNA TGTGCCAGCAGTTACTTTCGGACTAGCGAGCAGTACTTC.

The chain joins TRBV5-4 to TRBJ1-2; a possible D gene is TRBD1 (5 bases). Germline V gene data show CDR1 as SGHNT and CDR2 as YYREEE (reference sequence). The CDR3 is 16 residues long. V was pared by 4 bases and J by 2 bases, with 18 bases between. CDR3 nucleotide sequence: TGTGCCAGCAGCCCGGCGTGGCGGGACGGGAACTATGGCTACACCTTC. Protein: CASSPAWRDGNYGYTF.

The rearrangement joins TRBV19 to TRBJ2-3; D is perhaps TRBD2 (5 bases). Germline V gives CDR1 LNHDA, CDR2 SQIVND (reference sequence). V gave up 3 bases and J gave up 8 bases, with 6 bases separating them. The length of the CDR3 is 11 residues. CDR3 sequence: CASSIGGTQYF. The CDR3 DNA reads TGTGCCAGTAGTATTGGAGGTACGCAGTATTTT.

V and J are TRBV10-3 and TRBJ1-5; TRBD1 is a possible D gene (5 bases). The CDR3 length is 14 residues. Per germline, CDR1 ENHRY and CDR2 SYGVKD. The ends were cut back, 10 bases at V and 2 bases at J, with 15 bases in the middle. CDR3 DNA sequence: TGTGCCACCGGCAGGGACTACGGCAATCAGCCCCAGCATTTT. Amino acids: CATGRDYGNQPQHF.

This clone came up once. CDR3 amino acids: CASGGQYSNQPQHF. CDR3 nucleotides: TGTGCCAGCGGGGGGCAGTATAGCAATCAGCCCCAGCATTTT. The chain is built from TRBV28 and TRBJ1-5; D perhaps matches TRBD1 (6 bases). The germline V and J ends were trimmed by 8 bases and 0 bases, with 11 bases remaining between them. CDR1 and CDR2 (germline): MDHEN, SYDVKM. The CDR3 sequence is 14 residues long.

The chain employs TRBV7-2 and TRBJ1-1; 7 positions match TRBD1. The germline V gene encodes CDR1 SGHTA and CDR2 FQGNSA. Trimming at V came to 4 bases and at J to 5 bases, leaving 4 bases not matched to a gene. The CDR3 has 13 residues. This CDR3 reads CASSSAGGTEAFF. The CDR3 region has the DNA TGTGCCAGCAGCTCCGCAGGGGGGACTGAAGCTTTCTTT.

The chain uses TRBV6-5 and TRBJ2-1; TRBD2 is a possible D gene (5 bases). Between the trimmed V and J ends, which lost 0 bases and 12 bases, there was a span of 15 bases. The germline CDR1 and CDR2 sequences are MNHEY and SVGAGI. This CDR3 has 14 amino acids. The CDR3 DNA sequence: TGTGCCAGCAGTTACTCCGGGGAAGGCCCGGGGCAGTTCTTC. Translated: CASSYSGEGPGQFF.